This T cell receptor beta chain is drawn from a study of OX40 agonist ivuxolimab in advanced cancers. Findings and limits, study-wide: Certain nonresponding patients likewise had low normalized T-cell clonal expansion. People who partly responded at 0.1-3.0 mg/kg had some of the least clonal expansion seen.

Cycle 7 day 1, cycle 4 day 1, and baseline were the timepoints at which blood was sampled. On this clone itself: Antigen: not known.

Produced via immunoSEQ multiplex PCR; TCRdb's table is partial and in-frame only. The data contain approximately 54,000 clones, roughly 92% of them singletons. The sequence came from an adult with an advanced solid tumor such as melanoma, head and neck, liver or kidney cancer. The specimen comprised CD4+ or CD8+ T cells sorted from blood, sampled in a trial of the OX40 agonist ivuxolimab.

DNA of the CDR3: TGTGCCAGCAGCCCCGGGACAACTTTCTCCTACGAGCAGTACTTC. Its translation: CASSPGTTFSYEQYF. The rearrangement links TRBV27 to TRBJ2-7; tentative D call: TRBD1 (6 bases). CDR1 MNHEY and CDR2 SMNVEV come from the germline V gene (reference sequence). Trimming took 6 bases from V and 0 from J, leaving 15 bases between them. The CDR3 is made up of 15 amino acids.